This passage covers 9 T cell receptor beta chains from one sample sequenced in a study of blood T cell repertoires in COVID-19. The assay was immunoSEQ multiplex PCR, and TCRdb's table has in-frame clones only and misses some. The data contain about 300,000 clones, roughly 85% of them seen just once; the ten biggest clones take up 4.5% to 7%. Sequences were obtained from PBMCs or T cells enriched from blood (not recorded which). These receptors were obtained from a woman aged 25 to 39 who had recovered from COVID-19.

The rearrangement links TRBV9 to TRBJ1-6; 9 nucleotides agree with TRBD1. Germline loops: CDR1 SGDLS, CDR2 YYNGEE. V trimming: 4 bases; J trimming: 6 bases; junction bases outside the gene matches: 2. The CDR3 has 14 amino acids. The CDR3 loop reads CASSTTGGNSPLHF. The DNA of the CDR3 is TGTGCCAGCAGCACGACAGGGGGTAATTCACCCCTCCACTTT.

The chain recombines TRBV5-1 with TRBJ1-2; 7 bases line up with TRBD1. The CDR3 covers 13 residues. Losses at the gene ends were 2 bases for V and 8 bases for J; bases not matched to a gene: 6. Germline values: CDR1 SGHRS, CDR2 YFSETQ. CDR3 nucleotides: TGCGCCAGCAGCTTTTTTCAGGGACAGGGCTACACCTTC. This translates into CASSFFQGQGYTF.

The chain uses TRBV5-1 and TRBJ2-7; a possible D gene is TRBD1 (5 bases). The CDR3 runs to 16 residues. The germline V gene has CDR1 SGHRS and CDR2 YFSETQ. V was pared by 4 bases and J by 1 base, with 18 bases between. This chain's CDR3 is CASSPPAETGSYEQYF. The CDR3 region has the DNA TGCGCCAGCAGCCCCCCGGCCGAAACAGGTTCCTACGAGCAGTACTTC.

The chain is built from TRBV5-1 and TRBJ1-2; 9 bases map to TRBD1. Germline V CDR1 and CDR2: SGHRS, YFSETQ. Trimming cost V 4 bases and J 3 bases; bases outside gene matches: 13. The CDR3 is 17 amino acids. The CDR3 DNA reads TGCGCCAGCAGCCCGATGGGACAGGGACGTTCCGACTATGGCTACACCTTC. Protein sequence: CASSPMGQGRSDYGYTF.

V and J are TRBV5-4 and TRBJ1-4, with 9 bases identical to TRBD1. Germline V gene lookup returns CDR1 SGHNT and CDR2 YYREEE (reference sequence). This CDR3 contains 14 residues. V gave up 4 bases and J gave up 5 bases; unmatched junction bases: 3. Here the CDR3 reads CASSHGTGNEKLFF. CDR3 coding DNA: TGTGCCAGCAGCCACGGGACAGGGAATGAAAAACTGTTTTTT.

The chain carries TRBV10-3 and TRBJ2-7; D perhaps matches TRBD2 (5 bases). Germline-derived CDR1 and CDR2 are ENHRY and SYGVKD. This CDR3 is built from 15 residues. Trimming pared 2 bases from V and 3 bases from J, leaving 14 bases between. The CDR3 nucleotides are TGTGCCATCAGTGAGGGCGGGCTCAACATCTACGAGCAGTACTTC. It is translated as CAISEGGLNIYEQYF.

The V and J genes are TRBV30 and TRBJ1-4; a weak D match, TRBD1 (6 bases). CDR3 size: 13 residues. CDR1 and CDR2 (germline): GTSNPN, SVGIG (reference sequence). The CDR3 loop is CAEGGPTNEKLFF. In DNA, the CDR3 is TGTGCGGAGGGGGGGCCAACTAATGAAAAACTGTTTTTT.

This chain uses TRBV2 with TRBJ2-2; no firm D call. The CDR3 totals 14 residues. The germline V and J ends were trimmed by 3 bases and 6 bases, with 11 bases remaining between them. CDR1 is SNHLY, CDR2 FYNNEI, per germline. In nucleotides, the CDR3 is TGTGCCAGCAGTGAGTCACGAGGCCCCGGGGAGCTGTTTTTT. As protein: CASSESRGPGELFF.

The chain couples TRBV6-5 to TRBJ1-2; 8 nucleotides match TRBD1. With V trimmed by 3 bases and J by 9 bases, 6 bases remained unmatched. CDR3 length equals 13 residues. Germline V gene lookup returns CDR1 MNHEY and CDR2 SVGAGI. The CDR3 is CASSYRTGLSYTF. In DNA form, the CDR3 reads TGTGCCAGCAGTTATCGGACAGGGTTGAGCTACACCTTC.